The next 29 T cell receptor beta chains were all read from a single sample in a study of cytomegalovirus exposure and HLA in healthy donors. Assay: immunoSEQ multiplex PCR; the TCRdb copy retains only in-frame clones and omits some. The sample holds around 150,000 clones, about 90% seen once. Sequencing was done on a sample of PBMCs. The receptor source for this set is a young man in good health and CMV-seropositive.

This sequence joins TRBV28 and TRBJ2-7; D not resolved. CDR3 length: 12 residues. Trimming removed 6 bases at V and 0 bases at J, with 6 bases between. Germline values: CDR1 MDHEN, CDR2 SYDVKM. As DNA, the CDR3 is TGTGCCAGCAGCCCAGTCTCCTACGAGCAGTACTTC. Protein: CASSPVSYEQYF.

The V and J genes are TRBV14 and TRBJ2-7; 9 positions match TRBD2. After removal of 4 bases from V and 2 bases from J, the junction contained 9 bases not matched to a gene. The germline V gene has CDR1 SGHDN and CDR2 FVKESK. The CDR3 is 16 residues long. The CDR3 DNA reads as TGTGCCAGCAGCCTTAGCGGGAGCCCCCTTCCCTACGAGCAGTACTTC. The encoded protein is CASSLSGSPLPYEQYF.

The V gene is TRBV14, the J gene TRBJ1-1; 7 nucleotides align to TRBD1. Germline values: CDR1 SGHDN, CDR2 FVKESK. The CDR3 is 15 residues long. The V and J ends lost 4 bases and 1 base, in that order; junction bases with no gene match: 6. The chain's CDR3 is CASSRLGQPNTEAFF. The CDR3 DNA sequence: TGTGCCAGCAGCCGACTGGGACAGCCGAACACTGAAGCTTTCTTT.

The V gene is TRBV19, the J gene TRBJ2-7, with D tentatively TRBD2 (5 bases). In germline, CDR1 is LNHDA, CDR2 SQIVND (reference sequence). Trimming left V 4 bases short and J 5 bases short, with 24 bases between. The CDR3 spans 17 residues. CDR3 residues: CASSNLGLGLNSNEQYF. The CDR3 DNA reads as TGTGCCAGTAGTAACCTCGGACTGGGCCTTAATAGTAACGAGCAGTACTTC. Complete variable domain (other parts from reference TRBV19 and TRBJ2-7): DGGITQSPKYLFRKEGQNVTLSCEQNLNHDAMYWYRQDPGQGLRLIYYSQIVNDFQKGDIAEGYSVSREKKESFPLTVTSAQKNPTAFYLCASSNLGLGLNSNEQYFGPGTRLTVT.

The V call is TRBV7-9, the J call TRBJ2-5, with a tentative D call TRBD1 (6 bases). From germline, CDR1 is SEHNR and CDR2 FQNEAQ (reference sequence). CDR3 length: 14 amino acids. V lost 4 bases and J 2 bases, leaving 11 bases between the germline ends. The CDR3, as DNA: TGTGCCAGCAGCTCAGGGGCTAAGCAAGAGACCCAGTACTTC. Amino acids: CASSSGAKQETQYF. The full variable domain, with the rest looked up from reference TRBV7-9 and TRBJ2-5, is DTGVSQNPRHKITKRGQNVTFRCDPISEHNRLYWYRQTLGQGPEFLTYFQNEAQLEKSRLLSDRFSAERPKGSFSTLEIQRTEQGDSAMYLCASSSGAKQETQYFGPGTRLLVL.

The J gene is TRBJ2-3, the V gene TRBV5-1; 13 bases align to TRBD2. In germline, CDR1 is SGHRS, CDR2 YFSETQ. Losses at the gene ends were 4 bases for V and 5 bases for J; bases not matched to a gene: 10. This CDR3 contains 17 residues. Here the CDR3 DNA reads TGCGCCAGCAGCGAGTCCGGGACTAGCGGGATTATAGATACGCAGTATTTT. Translation: CASSESGTSGIIDTQYF.

The chain recombines TRBV30 with TRBJ1-2, with D possibly TRBD1 on 6 matching bases. Germline CDR1 is GTSNPN and CDR2 is SVGIG (reference sequence). The V end was cut by 4 bases, the J end by 5 bases, with 17 bases between. This CDR3 comprises 14 residues. The CDR3 coding sequence is TGTGCCTGGAAGTGGGGGCGCAATACGTATGGCTACACCTTC. Its protein is CAWKWGRNTYGYTF.

The chain couples TRBV4-1 to TRBJ2-1; 10 positions match TRBD2. Per the germline V gene, CDR1 is MGHRA and CDR2 is YSYEKL. The junction had 3 bases not matched to a gene; V was cut back by 5 bases and J by 2 bases. The CDR3 length is 15 residues. DNA for the CDR3: TGCGCCAGCAGCTCCGGGACTAGCGCCTACAATGAGCAGTTCTTC. Protein sequence: CASSSGTSAYNEQFF.

The CDR3 region has the DNA TGTGCCAGCAGCGTAGGGGGAGTTACACCCACAGATACGCAGTATTTT. Protein sequence: CASSVGGVTPTDTQYF. The chain is built from TRBV9 and TRBJ2-3; a weak D match, TRBD2 (5 bases). Deletions cut 0 bases from V and 2 bases from J, with 13 bases between. This CDR3 has 16 amino acids. Germline CDR1 reads SGDLS; CDR2 reads YYNGEE.

This rearrangement joins TRBV29-1 to TRBJ2-5, with D possibly TRBD1 on 5 matching bases. Germline loops: CDR1 SQVTM, CDR2 ANQGSEA. This CDR3 is 14 amino acids long. The V and J ends lost 6 bases and 5 bases respectively, with 19 bases between them. As DNA, the CDR3 is TGCAGCGTACGTAACCGACAGCCCCTCGAGACCCAGTACTTC. Translated: CSVRNRQPLETQYF.

The chain joins TRBV11-2 to TRBJ2-1; 8 bases align to TRBD2. Germline CDR1 is SGHAT and CDR2 is FQNNGV. Trimming cost V 2 bases and J 0 bases; bases outside gene matches: 9. The length of the CDR3 is 18 residues. The CDR3 sequence is CASSLTVSGASSYNEQFF. The CDR3 region has the DNA TGTGCCAGCAGCTTAACGGTTAGCGGGGCGAGCTCCTACAATGAGCAGTTCTTC.

CDR3 amino acids: CASGSSYEQYF. CDR3 nucleotide sequence: TGTGCCAGCGGGAGTTCCTACGAGCAGTACTTC. This rearrangement joins TRBV7-6 to TRBJ2-7; D is possibly TRBD2 (5 bases). Trimming left V 8 bases short and J 1 base short, with 6 bases between. The germline V gene encodes CDR1 SGHVS and CDR2 FNYEAQ. The CDR3 sequence is 11 residues long. The full variable domain, rest sourced from reference TRBV7-6 and TRBJ2-7, is GAGVSQSPRYKVTKRGQDVALRCDPISGHVSLYWYRQALGQGPEFLTYFNYEAQQDKSGLPNDRFSAERPEGSISTLTIQRTEQRDSAMYRCASGSSYEQYFGPGTRLTVT.

The J gene is TRBJ1-2, the V gene TRBV7-9, with D possibly matching TRBD1 (5 bases). CDR1 is SEHNR, CDR2 FQNEAQ, per germline (reference sequence). Trimming stripped 0 bases from V and 4 bases from J, with 6 bases between. The CDR3 covers 13 residues. The CDR3 spells CASSLATGYGYTF. The CDR3 bases are TGTGCCAGCAGCTTAGCTACAGGCTATGGCTACACCTTC.

This clone was picked up one time. V and J are TRBV7-6 and TRBJ2-5, with 14 bases lining up with TRBD2. CDR3 length: 16 residues. Losses at the gene ends were 5 bases for V and 4 bases for J; bases not matched to a gene: 6. Per the germline V gene, CDR1 is SGHVS and CDR2 is FNYEAQ. CDR3 in amino acids: CASSRTGTSGGETQYF. In DNA, the CDR3 is TGTGCCAGCAGCCGAACCGGGACTAGCGGGGGAGAGACCCAGTACTTC.

V usage is TRBV6-1 and J usage is TRBJ1-5, with unresolved D. The germline V gene encodes CDR1 MNHNS and CDR2 SASEGT. The CDR3 has 14 amino acids. Between the trimmed V and J ends, which lost 0 bases and 4 bases, there was a span of 7 bases. The CDR3 here is CASSEAPGNQPQHF. The CDR3, as DNA: TGTGCCAGCAGTGAAGCTCCGGGGAATCAGCCCCAGCATTTT.

V is TRBV27 and J is TRBJ1-1; the match to TRBD1 covers 7 bases. CDR3 length equals 15 residues. CDR1 and CDR2 (germline): MNHEY, SMNVEV (reference sequence). V shed 5 bases, J shed 0 bases, and the junction held 6 bases outside the gene matches. The CDR3 nucleotides read TGTGCCAGCAGTACGGGGACAGATATGAACACTGAAGCTTTCTTT. This encodes CASSTGTDMNTEAFF.

About this clone: A read error may account for a junction end that differs from germline. The chain combines TRBV11-2 with TRBJ2-7; TRBD1 aligns across 9 bases. CDR1 and CDR2 from the germline V gene are SGHAT and FQNNGV. The CDR3 loop spans 16 amino acids. The DNA of the CDR3 is TGTGCCAGCAGCTTAATGTCAGGGACAGGGCCCTACAAGCAGTACTTC. Translation: CASSLMSGTGPYKQYF.

This sequence joins TRBV15 and TRBJ2-1; weak D call: TRBD1 (7 bases). V shed 0 bases and J shed 7 bases, with 22 bases lying between them. The germline gives CDR1 LNHNV, CDR2 YYDKDF (reference sequence). CDR3 length: 18 residues. The DNA of the CDR3 is TGTGCCACCAGCAGAGATCGAGGCCTGATGACAGGGAGGAATGAGCAGTTCTTC. As protein: CATSRDRGLMTGRNEQFF.

The chain recombines TRBV7-9 with TRBJ2-2; 10 positions agree with TRBD2. This CDR3 spans 19 amino acids. Trimming removed 4 bases from V and 6 bases from J; junction bases left unmatched: 17. Germline CDR1 reads SEHNR; CDR2 reads FQNEAQ (reference sequence). The CDR3 region is CASSSTSVASGRGAGELFF. Here the CDR3 DNA reads TGTGCCAGCAGCTCAACGTCTGTGGCTAGCGGGAGAGGAGCCGGGGAGCTGTTTTTT.

V is TRBV5-1 and J is TRBJ2-3; 10 nucleotides align to TRBD1. V trimming: 3 bases; J trimming: 1 base; junction bases outside the gene matches: 11. This CDR3 region has 18 residues. Germline CDR1 and CDR2: SGHRS and YFSETQ. In DNA form, the CDR3 reads TGCGCCAGCAGCTCCAGTCGGGAGGGGACAGGGGGCACAGATACGCAGTATTTT. Protein product: CASSSSREGTGGTDTQYF.

The genes are TRBV7-8 and TRBJ2-1, with 11 bases matching TRBD2. The CDR3 has 17 amino acids. V lost 5 bases and J lost 1; bases outside the gene matches: 7. Germline lookup yields CDR1 SGHVS and CDR2 FQNEAQ. CDR3 protein: CASSQLAGVGSYNEQFF. The CDR3 nucleotides are TGTGCCAGCAGCCAACTAGCGGGAGTAGGGTCCTACAATGAGCAGTTCTTC.

This clone appeared a single time. V gene TRBV11-3 combines with J gene TRBJ2-3; TRBD2 aligns across 14 bases. V shed 5 bases, J shed 7 bases, and the junction held 11 bases outside the gene matches. The CDR3 contains 17 residues. Per germline, CDR1 SGHNT and CDR2 YENEEA. The CDR3 sequence: CASSPTRLAGGLNTQYF. The CDR3 bases are TGTGCCAGCAGCCCTACACGACTAGCGGGGGGGCTGAATACGCAGTATTTT.

The J gene is TRBJ2-3, the V gene TRBV6-5; a possible D gene is TRBD2 (6 bases). Trimming shortened V by 6 bases and J by 2 bases, and 9 bases separated the two germline ends. The CDR3 is 13 amino acids. The germline CDR1 and CDR2 sequences are MNHEY and SVGAGI. The DNA for the CDR3 is TGTGCCAGCAGCTTGGGACTCACAGATACGCAGTATTTT. Translated: CASSLGLTDTQYF.

The chain carries TRBV19 and TRBJ2-6; D perhaps matches TRBD2 (6 bases). CDR3 size: 13 residues. Trimming shortened V by 8 bases and J by 4 bases, and 9 bases separated the two germline ends. Germline CDR1 reads LNHDA; CDR2 reads SQIVND (reference sequence). This CDR3 reads CASRETGANVLTF. CDR3 in DNA: TGTGCCAGTCGGGAGACCGGGGCCAACGTCCTGACTTTC. The variable domain in full, completed from reference TRBV19 and TRBJ2-6, reads DGGITQSPKYLFRKEGQNVTLSCEQNLNHDAMYWYRQDPGQGLRLIYYSQIVNDFQKGDIAEGYSVSREKKESFPLTVTSAQKNPTAFYLCASRETGANVLTFGAGSRLTVL.

The V call is TRBV4-1, the J call TRBJ2-3; 14 bases agree with TRBD2. Germline V lookup: CDR1 MGHRA, CDR2 YSYEKL. CDR3 size: 19 residues. The ends lost 4 bases at V and 2 bases at J; junction bases unmatched: 11. CDR3 in amino acids: CASSLMGLAGETYTDTQYF. The CDR3 DNA reads as TGCGCCAGCAGCCTAATGGGACTAGCGGGGGAAACTTACACAGATACGCAGTATTTT.

The CDR3 is CASSPGTSETQYF. CDR3 nucleotide sequence: TGTGCCAGCTCACCAGGGACTTCGGAGACCCAGTACTTC. This sequence joins TRBV18 and TRBJ2-5, with TRBD2 as a possible D gene (6 bases). This CDR3 region has 13 residues. V lost 2 bases and J lost 5, with 9 bases in between. CDR1 KGHSH and CDR2 LQKENI come from the germline V gene.

The J gene is TRBJ2-5, the V gene TRBV5-1, with TRBD2 as a possible D gene (5 bases). From germline, CDR1 is SGHRS and CDR2 YFSETQ. V lost 2 bases and J 1 base, leaving 9 bases between the germline ends. This CDR3 comprises 14 residues. The CDR3 region is CASSFADFQETQYF. CDR3 sequence (DNA): TGCGCCAGCAGCTTCGCGGACTTCCAAGAGACCCAGTACTTC.

The rearrangement uses TRBV2 and TRBJ2-7; TRBD2 is a possible D gene (6 bases). Germline lookup yields CDR1 SNHLY and CDR2 FYNNEI. CDR3 size: 14 residues. Trimming left V 4 bases short and J 3 bases short, with 13 bases between. The CDR3 nucleotides are TGTGCCAGCAGTGTGGGGGACGGGAGCTACGAGCAGTACTTC. This gives the protein CASSVGDGSYEQYF.

This chain uses TRBV19 with TRBJ1-2; 7 nucleotides align to TRBD1. The CDR3 consists of 14 residues. The trim removed 7 bases at V and 4 bases at J, leaving 9 bases unmatched. Germline V lookup: CDR1 LNHDA, CDR2 SQIVND (reference sequence). The CDR3, as DNA: TGTGCCAGTACTTCCGGGACAGCCAGCTATGGCTACACCTTC. This encodes CASTSGTASYGYTF.